This TCR beta chain was observed in a study of blood T cell repertoires in COVID-19. Study at large: There were acute and convalescent COVID-19 samples, and they came from the United States, Italy and Spain. From T cells, B-cell-depleted T cells, or PBMCs came the material, which was cDNA or gDNA.

Original processing notes: The assay estimated nucleated cells by amplifying reference gene primers. Generated by immunoSEQ multiplex PCR, the TCRdb table keeps only in-frame clones and is missing some. D and trimming come from the DNA, and the V and J calls and clone size come from that table. The sample shows over 150,000 clones, 80% to 85% of them seen only once. Germline V lookup: CDR1 SGHAT, CDR2 FQNNGV. The CDR3 runs 15 residues. The ends lost 4 bases at V and 6 bases at J; junction bases unmatched: 8. The chain links TRBV11-2 to TRBJ2-1, with 8 bases lining up with TRBD2. Input material: peripheral blood. The receptor's source is a man younger than 35 with active or convalescent COVID-19. CDR3 in amino acids: CASSSAGTRFNEQFF. The CDR3 DNA follows: TGTGCCAGCAGCTCCGCCGGGACTAGATTCAATGAGCAGTTCTTC. Looking up the rest from reference TRBV11-2 and TRBJ2-1 gives the full variable domain: EAGVAQSPRYKIIEKRQSVAFWCNPISGHATLYWYQQILGQGPKLLIQFQNNGVVDDSQLPKDRFSAERLKGVDSTLKIQPAKLEDSAVYLCASSSAGTRFNEQFFGPGTRLTVL.